This TCR beta chain was recorded in a study of CD8 T cells in ankylosing spondylitis. Findings and caveats of the study: It appeared that ankylosing spondylitis blood was characterized by a TCR beta motif of under ten highly homologous variants.

Trimming stripped 4 bases from V and 4 bases from J, with 5 bases between. This CDR3 region has 12 residues. Per the germline V gene, CDR1 is KGHSH and CDR2 is LQKENI. To note about this clonotype: Its antigen is unknown.

Each CDR3 protein gets one entry after TCRdb re-called the 5' RACE reads with MiXCR. Of a few hundred thousand distinct CDR3 sequences listed, 15% to 20% are singletons. The V gene is TRBV18, the J gene TRBJ1-5; no firm D call. This receptor was taken from a male donor with ankylosing spondylitis or in good health (not recorded which). Sequenced material: blood, either unsorted or a sorted T cell fraction (not recorded which). This CDR3 reads CASSLMNQPQHF. The CDR3 DNA reads as TGTGCCAGCTCACTAATGAATCAGCCCCAGCATTTT.